Each of the 11 T cell receptor beta chains below was sequenced from the same sample in a study of T cell responses to AZD1222 COVID-19 vaccine. The table came from immunoSEQ multiplex PCR; TCRdb's copy has only in-frame clones and leaves some out. Seen here are 150,000 to 200,000 clones, 85% to 90% observed once, and the top ten hold 1.6%. Source: peripheral blood, taken on day 0 of AZD1222 vaccination. The origin of the receptors is an adult in good health.

The rearrangement joins TRBV19 to TRBJ1-5; TRBD1 matches 7 bases. This CDR3 has 14 amino acids. Germline lookup yields CDR1 LNHDA and CDR2 SQIVND (reference sequence). Unmatched junction bases numbered 4, after V lost 5 bases and J lost 3 bases. CDR3 amino acids: CASSLTGANQPQHF. CDR3 coding DNA: TGTGCCAGTAGTCTAACAGGGGCCAATCAGCCCCAGCATTTT.

V is TRBV4-3 and J is TRBJ1-6; no definite D call. This CDR3 spans 14 amino acids. CDR1 and CDR2 from the germline V gene are LGHNA and YSLEER. With 0 bases removed from V and 7 bases from J, the gap between germline ends came to 7 bases. CDR3: CASSQDSYNSPLHF. CDR3 sequence (DNA): TGCGCCAGCAGCCAAGACAGTTACAATTCACCCCTCCACTTT.

The chain couples TRBV29-1 to TRBJ1-1, with D perhaps matching TRBD1 (5 bases). The CDR3 spans 14 residues. V lost 1 base, J lost 4 bases, and 13 bases lay in between. Germline V gene data show CDR1 as SQVTM and CDR2 as ANQGSEA. CDR3 sequence reads: CSVEADYDSTEAFF. CDR3 DNA sequence: TGCAGCGTTGAAGCGGACTATGACAGCACTGAAGCTTTCTTT.

V and J are TRBV7-2 and TRBJ2-3, with TRBD2 matching 8 bases. From germline, CDR1 is SGHTA and CDR2 FQGNSA. V lost 0 bases to trimming and J lost 3 bases; unmatched junction nucleotides: 8. CDR3 length: 17 residues. The CDR3 protein is CASSLAVLAGLTDTQYF. The DNA of the CDR3 is TGTGCCAGCAGCTTAGCGGTATTAGCGGGGCTTACAGATACGCAGTATTTT.

The chain uses TRBV7-6 and TRBJ2-3; D is unclear. V lost 3 bases and J 6 bases, leaving 4 bases between the germline ends. Germline V CDR1 and CDR2: SGHVS, FNYEAQ. CDR3 size: 11 residues. CDR3 nucleotide sequence: TGTGCCAGCAGCTTCGTGGATACGCAGTATTTT. This encodes CASSFVDTQYF.

J is TRBJ2-2 and V is TRBV7-9; 8 nucleotides align to TRBD1. Germline CDR1 and CDR2: SEHNR and FQNEAQ (reference sequence). J gave up 6 bases and V 6 bases, and 12 bases lay outside the gene matches. CDR3 length: 16 residues. The CDR3 DNA is TGTGCCAGCAGACCAGGACAGGGCATCTACTCCGGGGAGCTGTTTTTT. This translates into CASRPGQGIYSGELFF.

This clone appeared a single time. The V gene is TRBV5-5, the J gene TRBJ2-2; D may match TRBD1 or TRBD2 (5 bases each). From germline, CDR1 is SGHKS and CDR2 YYEKEE (reference sequence). The germline V and J ends were trimmed by 0 bases and 3 bases, with 15 bases remaining between them. The CDR3 spans 17 residues. The CDR3 spells CASSLAGTTTYTGELFF. The CDR3 DNA reads as TGTGCCAGCAGCTTGGCGGGGACGACTACCTACACCGGGGAGCTGTTTTTT.

The chain recombines TRBV9 with TRBJ2-7, with D unclear. With 0 bases removed from V and 2 bases from J, the gap between germline ends came to 18 bases. The CDR3 spans 17 residues. Germline loops: CDR1 SGDLS, CDR2 YYNGEE. For the CDR3, the DNA is TGTGCCAGCAGCGTAGCTACGGGCAGTGGAAAAACCTACGAGCAGTACGTC. This gives the protein CASSVATGSGKTYEQYV.

This clone came up a few times. In nucleotides, the CDR3 is TGTGCTAGTGGTTTTAGGAGCACTGAAGCTTTCTTT. This encodes CASGFRSTEAFF. The chain is built from TRBV12-5 and TRBJ1-1; D is undetermined. Germline V lookup: CDR1 LGHNT, CDR2 FRNRAP. The V end was cut by 3 bases, the J end by 4 bases, with 6 bases between. CDR3 size: 12 residues.

In this sample, this clone turned up a few times. The sample holds other DNA sequences that translate to the same CDR3. CDR3 loop: CASSVVTGNTEAFF. CDR3 bases: TGTGCCAGCAGCGTAGTGACAGGGAACACTGAAGCTTTCTTT. The chain has TRBV9 and TRBJ1-1; D possibly corresponds to TRBD1 (6 bases). Germline loops: CDR1 SGDLS, CDR2 YYNGEE. The CDR3 is made up of 14 amino acids. With 0 bases removed from V and 1 base from J, the gap between germline ends came to 7 bases.

The genes are TRBV9 and TRBJ1-2; D is unresolved. CDR3 length: 16 amino acids. Between the trimmed V and J ends, which lost 0 bases and 6 bases, there was a span of 18 bases. Germline V CDR1 and CDR2: SGDLS, YYNGEE. CDR3 sequence (DNA): TGTGCCAGCAGCGTAGCCCAGACCTTAACCGGGGATGGCTACACCTTC. Amino acids: CASSVAQTLTGDGYTF.